The 12 T cell receptor beta chains listed next were all sequenced from one sample in a study of blood T cell repertoires in COVID-19. Libraries were prepared by immunoSEQ multiplex PCR; TCRdb keeps only in-frame clonotypes and omits some of them. The sample lists 400,000 to 550,000 clones, approximately 90% occurring once. The sequencing input was peripheral blood. These receptors originate from a woman aged 30 to 39 with acute or convalescent COVID-19.

The CDR3 nucleotides are TGTGCTAGTGGTTTGGGACAGGGGTTCGACGAGCAGTACTTC. Translating it yields CASGLGQGFDEQYF. The V and J genes are TRBV12-5 and TRBJ2-7, with 8 nucleotides matching TRBD1. This CDR3 has 14 amino acids. CDR1 LGHNT and CDR2 FRNRAP come from the germline V gene. V shed 1 base and J 5 bases; nucleotides not matched to a gene: 4.

There are a few counts of this clone. The genes are TRBV3-1 (or the pseudogene TRBV3-2) and TRBJ2-5; TRBD1 aligns across 10 bases. J lost 5 bases, V lost 3 bases, and 12 bases had no gene match. CDR3 length: 17 residues. Germline-derived CDR1 and CDR2 are LGHDT and YNNKEL (reference sequence). For the CDR3, the DNA is TGTGCCAGCAGCCAGGGACAGGGGAGTCCTTGGTGGGAGACCCAGTACTTC. It encodes CASSQGQGSPWWETQYF.

The chain employs TRBV7-2 and TRBJ1-5, with no clear D. Trimming cost V 2 bases and J 9 bases, with 8 bases left between them. The CDR3 sequence is 12 residues long. Germline assignment: CDR1 SGHTA and CDR2 FQGNSA. The CDR3 spells CASSLSSGPQHF. The CDR3 nucleotides read TGTGCCAGCAGCTTATCATCAGGGCCCCAGCATTTT.

The chain carries TRBV28 and TRBJ1-2; D remains ambiguous. Germline CDR1 MDHEN, CDR2 SYDVKM. The CDR3 extends over 13 amino acids. V was trimmed by 6 bases and J by 4 bases, leaving 12 bases between them. The CDR3 nucleotides are TGTGCCAGCAGGGAGGGTGGCCTCTATGGCTACACCTTC. Protein product: CASREGGLYGYTF.

The CDR3 coding sequence is TGTGCCAGCAGCCAAGAAGCCAGTAGGGAGATAATTTCACCCCTCCACTTT. This gives the protein CASSQEASREIISPLHF. The V call is TRBV4-2, the J call TRBJ1-6, with unresolved D. Per germline, CDR1 LGHNA and CDR2 YNFKEQ. The V end was cut by 0 bases, the J end by 9 bases, with 18 bases between. The CDR3 sequence is 17 residues long.

The J gene is TRBJ1-1, the V gene TRBV24-1, with unresolved D. CDR1 is KGHDR, CDR2 SFDVKD, per germline. The V end lost 3 bases, the J end lost 4 bases, and 11 bases lay between the germline ends. The CDR3 consists of 14 residues. CDR3 sequence reads: CATSDPVVGTEAFF. The DNA for the CDR3 is TGTGCCACCAGTGATCCGGTTGTTGGCACTGAAGCTTTCTTT.

This chain links TRBV2 with TRBJ2-5, with 7 bases matching TRBD2. The trim removed 6 bases at V and 0 bases at J, leaving 10 bases unmatched. The CDR3 is 16 residues long. Germline CDR1 SNHLY, CDR2 FYNNEI. The CDR3 loop reads CASRGSGGGDQETQYF. DNA of the CDR3: TGTGCCAGCAGGGGGTCGGGCGGGGGAGACCAAGAGACCCAGTACTTC.

V usage is TRBV19 and J usage is TRBJ2-1; perhaps TRBD1 as D (6 bases). V was cut by 6 bases and J by 6 bases, with 12 bases left in between. Germline V gives CDR1 LNHDA, CDR2 SQIVND (reference sequence). The CDR3 contains 13 residues. CDR3 protein: CASRPGVSNEQFF. DNA of the CDR3: TGTGCCAGTAGACCAGGGGTAAGCAATGAGCAGTTCTTC.

The chain links TRBV6-5 to TRBJ2-1; no clear D. The CDR3 spans 14 residues. Germline assignment: CDR1 MNHEY and CDR2 SVGAGI. V was shortened by 3 bases and J by 0 bases, with 6 bases between the two germline ends. The CDR3 here is CASSYMRSYNEQFF. The DNA of the CDR3 is TGTGCCAGCAGTTATATGCGCTCCTACAATGAGCAGTTCTTC.

The CDR3, as DNA: TGTGCCAGTAGCATCACAGGGGGTTCGACCTACGAGCAGTACTTC. Protein: CASSITGGSTYEQYF. This chain links TRBV19 with TRBJ2-7, with 8 bases matching TRBD1. After removal of 6 bases from V and 2 bases from J, the junction contained 9 bases not matched to a gene. CDR3 length: 15 residues. Germline lookup yields CDR1 LNHDA and CDR2 SQIVND (reference sequence).

This chain connects TRBV2 to TRBJ2-2; 7 positions match TRBD2. CDR1 is SNHLY and CDR2 is FYNNEI in the germline V gene. Germline trimming cut 6 bases from V and 7 bases from J; bases unmatched to any gene: 8. The CDR3 is 14 amino acids. CDR3 sequence reads: CASRATSAGGELFF. The CDR3 DNA reads as TGTGCCAGCAGGGCTACTAGCGCGGGCGGGGAGCTGTTTTTT.

Comment on this clone: With a much larger clone just one base away, this may be a read error. This same CDR3 is encoded by further DNA sequences in the sample. This chain links TRBV30 with TRBJ1-6; D perhaps matches TRBD1 (6 bases). This CDR3 contains 15 residues. Germline loops: CDR1 GTSNPN, CDR2 SVGIG (reference sequence). The V gene lost 4 bases and the J gene lost 0 bases, with 10 bases spanning the gap. The CDR3 here is CAWKGESSYNSPLHF. As DNA, the CDR3 is TGTGCCTGGAAGGGGGAAAGCTCCTATAATTCACCCCTCCACTTT.